These 26 T cell receptor beta chains share one sample of origin, sequenced in a study of low-dose radiotherapy and immunotherapy resistance in tumors. Amplification of TCRs used a constant-region primer and V-primer adapter for roughly 22 PCR cycles. One entry per CDR3 protein results from TCRdb running MiXCR on the reads. Among tens of thousands of distinct CDR3 sequences listed, approximately 12% were seen once. The time point denotes: before trial treatment. The sample was PBMCs, taken before treatment. These receptors were obtained from a female donor with ovarian cancer.

The sample holds many counts of this clonotype. The rearrangement joins TRBV5-1 to TRBJ1-1; 8 positions agree with TRBD1. This CDR3 region has 15 residues. The V and J ends lost 5 bases and 1 base, in that order; junction bases with no gene match: 7. CDR1 is SGHRS, CDR2 YFSETQ, per germline. The CDR3 reads CASRLSGTGNTEAFF. In DNA, the CDR3 is TGCGCCAGCAGACTTTCCGGGACAGGGAACACTGAAGCTTTCTTT.

This clonotype occurred a few times. This chain links TRBV28 with TRBJ1-3; 9 bases fit TRBD1. The CDR3 has 15 amino acids. CDR1 is MDHEN, CDR2 SYDVKM, per germline. V lost 5 bases, J lost 0 bases, and 2 bases stayed unmatched. CDR3 sequence: CASSMTGGSGNTIYF. CDR3 bases: TGTGCCAGCAGTATGACAGGGGGCTCTGGAAACACCATATATTTT.

On this clonotype: No DNA is shown, since the ends of the CDR3 on it are uncertain; the CDR3 is the one TCRdb lists. The gene calls are TRBV5-1 and TRBJ2-3; the table calls TRBD1, which could not be checked here. CDR1 is SGHRS, CDR2 YFSETQ, per germline. The CDR3 numbers 21 amino acids, ends counted. Here the CDR3 reads CASSIYLCSVPGQGGADTQYF.

This clonotype appeared many times. The chain's CDR3 is CASSHEDREAGELFF. The CDR3 region has the DNA TGCGCCAGCAGCCATGAGGACAGGGAGGCCGGGGAGCTGTTTTTT. The J gene is TRBJ2-2, the V gene TRBV4-1; 8 bases fit TRBD1. V trimming: 3 bases; J trimming: 6 bases; junction bases outside the gene matches: 6. Per the germline V gene, CDR1 is MGHRA and CDR2 is YSYEKL. The CDR3 extends over 15 amino acids.

In this sample, this clonotype turned up many times. The V call is TRBV7-8, the J call TRBJ2-7, with 7 bases lining up with TRBD1. With 6 bases clipped from V and 1 base from J, the junction kept 0 bases outside the gene matches. The V gene's germline CDR1 is SGHVS and CDR2 FQNEAQ. The CDR3 extends over 12 amino acids. The CDR3 coding sequence is TGTGCCAGCAGGGGACAGTCCTACGAGCAGTACTTC. Translation: CASRGQSYEQYF.

This clonotype was recorded at least ten times. This chain connects TRBV30 to TRBJ1-1, with TRBD1 matching 7 bases. Trimming took 4 bases from V and 7 from J; bases not matched to a gene: 9. Germline values: CDR1 GTSNPN, CDR2 SVGIG (reference sequence). CDR3 length: 13 residues. In nucleotides, the CDR3 is TGTGCCTGGAACCAGGACAGGCAGATTGAAGCTTTCTTT. It specifies CAWNQDRQIEAFF.

This clonotype was detected many times. The genes are TRBV19 and TRBJ2-1, with 12 bases matching TRBD2. Germline CDR1 reads LNHDA; CDR2 reads SQIVND (reference sequence). The V and J ends lost 3 bases and 7 bases, in that order; junction bases with no gene match: 7. The CDR3 spans 16 residues. The CDR3 DNA is TGTGCCAGTAGTATGACTAGCGGGGGCCTTTTGAATGAGCAGTTCTTC. Translation gives CASSMTSGGLLNEQFF. The variable domain in full, with the rest retrieved from reference TRBV19 and TRBJ2-1, is DGGITQSPKYLFRKEGQNVTLSCEQNLNHDAMYWYRQDPGQGLRLIYYSQIVNDFQKGDIAEGYSVSREKKESFPLTVTSAQKNPTAFYLCASSMTSGGLLNEQFFGPGTRLTVL.

This clonotype was found many times. The chain uses TRBV28 and TRBJ1-1; D not resolved. Trimming removed 5 bases from V and 2 bases from J, with 6 bases in between. This CDR3 region has 12 residues. Per the germline V gene, CDR1 is MDHEN and CDR2 is SYDVKM. The CDR3 protein is CASSLTNTEAFF. Here the CDR3 DNA reads TGTGCCAGCAGTCTGACAAACACTGAAGCTTTCTTT.

This clonotype was seen at least ten times. The chain carries TRBV29-1 and TRBJ2-1, with D maybe TRBD1 (5 bases). The V gene's germline CDR1 is SQVTM and CDR2 ANQGSEA. The CDR3 covers 13 residues. The germline V and J ends were trimmed by 5 bases and 5 bases, with 13 bases remaining between them. Here the CDR3 DNA reads TGCAGCGTTCCTACAGGACGTGACAATGAGCAGTTCTTC. The encoded protein is CSVPTGRDNEQFF.

This clonotype was seen ten or more times. The chain has TRBV2 and TRBJ2-1; TRBD1 might be the D (6 bases). Germline V gene data show CDR1 as SNHLY and CDR2 as FYNNEI. The CDR3 has 12 residues. Between the trimmed V and J ends, which lost 7 bases and 7 bases, there was a span of 11 bases. The CDR3 region is CASNRQGNEQFF. The DNA of the CDR3 is TGTGCCAGCAACCGGCAGGGGAATGAGCAGTTCTTC.

The sample holds many counts of this clonotype. The chain is built from TRBV5-1 and TRBJ1-1, with D maybe TRBD1 (5 bases). V lost 4 bases and J lost 1, with 11 bases in between. The germline V gene encodes CDR1 SGHRS and CDR2 YFSETQ. CDR3 length: 14 amino acids. The CDR3 DNA reads as TGCGCCAGCAGCCCGGGGGGACCGAACACTGAAGCTTTCTTT. Its translation is CASSPGGPNTEAFF.

This clonotype was seen at least ten times. The genes are TRBV23-1 and TRBJ2-2; TRBD2 is a possible D gene (5 bases). TRBV23-1 carries the ORF label, with uncertain function. CDR3 length equals 17 residues. Trimming left V 2 bases short and J 1 base short, with 14 bases between. CDR3 amino acids: CASSQSPAGGNTGELFF. The CDR3 DNA is TGCGCCAGCAGTCAAAGTCCCGCGGGTGGGAACACCGGGGAGCTGTTTTTT.

This clonotype was observed many times. The chain recombines TRBV18 with TRBJ2-2; no clear D gene. The CDR3 extends over 14 amino acids. Per the germline V gene, CDR1 is KGHSH and CDR2 is LQKENI. Trimming took off 0 bases at V and 6 bases at J, with 8 bases between the two ends. CDR3 nucleotides: TGTGCCAGCTCACCACCAGAGAAAGCCGGGGAGCTGTTTTTT. As protein: CASSPPEKAGELFF.

This clonotype was counted at least ten times. The chain uses TRBV24-1 and TRBJ2-2, with D perhaps matching TRBD1 (5 bases). This CDR3 spans 16 amino acids. Germline CDR1 is KGHDR and CDR2 is SFDVKD. Trimming took off 4 bases at V and 6 bases at J, with 17 bases between the two ends. This CDR3 reads CATSDYGRESSGELFF. The CDR3, as DNA: TGTGCCACCAGTGACTACGGCAGGGAAAGTTCCGGGGAGCTGTTTTTT.

This clonotype was counted at least ten times. The chain combines TRBV12-3 or TRBV12-4 with TRBJ2-1, with 7 bases identical to TRBD2. The J segment lost 4 bases and the V segment lost 4 bases, leaving 10 bases of the junction unmatched. This CDR3 is built from 16 residues. In nucleotides, the CDR3 is TGTGCCAGCAGTTCCGCGATTGGGGGGGGTTACAATGAGCAGTTCTTC. Translating it yields CASSSAIGGGYNEQFF.

This clonotype appeared many times. V gene TRBV6-1 combines with J gene TRBJ1-1; TRBD1 might be the D (6 bases). The CDR3 sequence is 13 residues long. V lost 6 bases, J lost 3 bases, and 11 bases lay in between. Germline assignment: CDR1 MNHNS and CDR2 SASEGT. The CDR3 protein is CASSRTDHTEAFF. Written as DNA, the CDR3 is TGTGCCAGCAGCCGGACAGATCACACTGAAGCTTTCTTT.

This clonotype has at least ten counts. The rearrangement links TRBV6-6 to TRBJ2-3; TRBD1 agrees at 10 bases. Germline assignment: CDR1 MNHNY and CDR2 SVGAGI (reference sequence). V lost 2 bases and J lost 2; bases outside the gene matches: 4. The CDR3 loop spans 16 amino acids. This CDR3 reads CASSYAGTGDTDTQYF. DNA for the CDR3: TGTGCCAGCAGTTACGCCGGGACAGGGGACACAGATACGCAGTATTTT.

This clonotype was recorded at least ten times. This chain uses TRBV6-2 or TRBV6-3 with TRBJ2-1, with TRBD1 matching over 10 bases. In germline, CDR1 is MNHEY, CDR2 SVGEGT. V shed 6 bases, J shed 7 bases, and the junction held 6 bases outside the gene matches. This CDR3 is built from 14 residues. CDR3 loop: CASRDGTGVNEQFF. The CDR3 bases are TGTGCCAGCAGGGATGGGACAGGGGTTAATGAGCAGTTCTTC.

This clonotype was seen at least ten times. The chain recombines TRBV29-1 with TRBJ1-1, with D possibly matching TRBD1 (6 bases). Trimming pared 5 bases from V and 1 base from J, leaving 14 bases between. The germline CDR1 and CDR2 sequences are SQVTM and ANQGSEA. The CDR3 length is 14 residues. The CDR3 DNA reads TGCAGCGTTCTGGGGGGGGGCTGGAACACTGAAGCTTTCTTT. This encodes CSVLGGGWNTEAFF.

This clonotype was counted ten times or more. The chain links TRBV27 to TRBJ2-3, with D maybe TRBD1 (6 bases). CDR1 and CDR2 from the germline V gene are MNHEY and SMNVEV (reference sequence). The CDR3 spans 14 residues. Trimming removed 6 bases at V and 1 base at J, with 11 bases between. CDR3 DNA sequence: TGTGCCAGCAGCCGTAACAGGGGCACAGATACGCAGTATTTT. It is translated as CASSRNRGTDTQYF.

This clonotype was observed at least ten times. The rearrangement links TRBV6-1 to TRBJ1-5; D uncertain. Germline V lookup: CDR1 MNHNS, CDR2 SASEGT. The CDR3 is 16 residues long. Deletions cut 1 base from V and 2 bases from J, with 12 bases between. The CDR3 DNA follows: TGTGCCAGCAGTGAAGAAGGAGGACCCGGCAATCAGCCCCAGCATTTT. Translation gives CASSEEGGPGNQPQHF.

This clonotype was detected many times. In DNA form, the CDR3 reads TGTGCCATCAGCCTCGACAGGGGTCTCCGGCCATCGACCTACGAGCAGTACTTC. Translation: CAISLDRGLRPSTYEQYF. The chain employs TRBV10-3 and TRBJ2-7; 8 bases are a match to TRBD1. Germline CDR1 ENHRY, CDR2 SYGVKD. V lost 6 bases, J lost 2 bases, and 18 bases stayed unmatched. The CDR3 covers 18 residues.

The table lists this clonotype with many counts. The chain has TRBV10-3 and TRBJ2-5; weak D call: TRBD1 (5 bases). The CDR3 has 12 amino acids. V was trimmed by 3 bases and J by 11 bases, leaving 13 bases between them. The germline V gene encodes CDR1 ENHRY and CDR2 SYGVKD. Here the CDR3 reads CAISEDSRTQYF. CDR3 sequence (DNA): TGTGCCATCAGTGAAGACAGCAGGACACAGTACTTC.

Only one count was recorded for this clonotype. No DNA is shown, since the ends of the CDR3 on it are uncertain; the CDR3 is the one TCRdb lists. The chain recombines TRBV9 with TRBJ2-2; the table's D call TRBD2 went unverified against the DNA. Germline loops: CDR1 SGDLS, CDR2 YYNGEE. The CDR3 spans 18 amino acids, including both terminal residues. Here the CDR3 reads CASSVAQSGGAGELFFFF.

Ten or more counts support this clonotype. The chain links TRBV10-3 to TRBJ2-3, with 8 bases fitting TRBD1. Per germline, CDR1 ENHRY and CDR2 SYGVKD. V was pared by 0 bases and J by 1 base, with 3 bases of the junction left unmatched. The CDR3 spans 16 residues. Written as DNA, the CDR3 is TGTGCCATCAGTGAGTCTTCGGACAGGGGCACAGATACGCAGTATTTT. Translated, it gives CAISESSDRGTDTQYF.

This clonotype was recorded many times. The rearrangement joins TRBV6-6 to TRBJ2-1; 8 nucleotides match TRBD2. Looked up from germline, CDR1 is MNHNY and CDR2 is SVGAGI (reference sequence). J lost 8 bases, V lost 5 bases, and 8 bases had no gene match. CDR3 length: 14 residues. The CDR3 loop is CASSEEREWHEQFF. CDR3 DNA: TGTGCCAGCAGTGAAGAGCGGGAGTGGCATGAGCAGTTCTTC.